This TCR beta chain was profiled in a study of PD-1 blockade in classical Hodgkin lymphoma. V lost 5 bases and J lost 0; bases outside the gene matches: 15. Germline V gene lookup returns CDR1 LNHDA and CDR2 SQIVND (reference sequence). The CDR3 totals 18 residues. Time point specified: newly diagnosed, previously untreated cHL patient sample. Measured with immunoSEQ multiplex PCR; TCRdb has only the in-frame clones, and not every one. The sample contains some 23,000 clones, 94% of which appear only once. The rearrangement links TRBV19 to TRBJ2-5; 7 nucleotides match TRBD1. Sample: peripheral blood mononuclear cells (PBMCs). This clonotype was obtained from a human donor with classical Hodgkin lymphoma. As DNA, the CDR3 is TGTGCCAGTAGTTACCGGGACAGAGGGATCAAAAACCAAGAGACCCAGTACTTC. It is translated as CASSYRDRGIKNQETQYF.